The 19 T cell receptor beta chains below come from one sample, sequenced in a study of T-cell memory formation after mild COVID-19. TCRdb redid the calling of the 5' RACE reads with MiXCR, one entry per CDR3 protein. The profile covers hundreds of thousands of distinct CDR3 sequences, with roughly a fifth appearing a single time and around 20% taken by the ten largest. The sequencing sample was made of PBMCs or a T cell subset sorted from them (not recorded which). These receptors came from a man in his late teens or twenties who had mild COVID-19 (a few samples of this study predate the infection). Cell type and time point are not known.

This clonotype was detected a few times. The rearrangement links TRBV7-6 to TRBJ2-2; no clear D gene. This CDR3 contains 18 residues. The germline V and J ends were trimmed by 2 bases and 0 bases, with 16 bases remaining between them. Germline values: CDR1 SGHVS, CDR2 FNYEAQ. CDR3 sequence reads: CASSLKGSEAANTGELFF. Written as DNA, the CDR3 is TGTGCCAGCAGCTTAAAGGGATCCGAGGCCGCGAACACCGGGGAGCTGTTTTTT. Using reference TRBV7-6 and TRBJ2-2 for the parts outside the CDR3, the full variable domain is GAGVSQSPRYKVTKRGQDVALRCDPISGHVSLYWYRQALGQGPEFLTYFNYEAQQDKSGLPNDRFSAERPEGSISTLTIQRTEQRDSAMYRCASSLKGSEAANTGELFFGEGSRLTVL.

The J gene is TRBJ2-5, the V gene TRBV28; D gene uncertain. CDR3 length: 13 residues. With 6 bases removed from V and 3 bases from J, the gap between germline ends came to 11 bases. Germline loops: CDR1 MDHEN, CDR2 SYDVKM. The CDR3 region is CASRIRSKETQYF. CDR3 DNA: TGTGCCAGCAGGATCCGATCCAAAGAGACCCAGTACTTC.

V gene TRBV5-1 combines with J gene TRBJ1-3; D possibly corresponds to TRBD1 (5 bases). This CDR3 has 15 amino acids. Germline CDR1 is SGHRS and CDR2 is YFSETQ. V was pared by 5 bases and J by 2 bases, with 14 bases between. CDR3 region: CASRRDFLAGNTIYF. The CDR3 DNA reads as TGCGCCAGCAGGCGGGACTTTCTTGCTGGAAACACCATATATTTT.

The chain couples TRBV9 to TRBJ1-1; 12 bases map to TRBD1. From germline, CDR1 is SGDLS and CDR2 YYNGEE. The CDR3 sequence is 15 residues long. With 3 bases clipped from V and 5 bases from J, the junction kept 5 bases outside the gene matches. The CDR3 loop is CASSGGTGGETEAFF. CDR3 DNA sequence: TGTGCCAGCAGCGGTGGGACAGGGGGCGAGACTGAAGCTTTCTTT.

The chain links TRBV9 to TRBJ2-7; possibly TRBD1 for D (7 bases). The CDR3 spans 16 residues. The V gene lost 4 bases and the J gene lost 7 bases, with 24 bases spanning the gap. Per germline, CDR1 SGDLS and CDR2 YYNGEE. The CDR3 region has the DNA TGTGCCAGCAGCTCTAACCATAGGGGGCGGGGTGTAGAGCAGTACGTC. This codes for CASSSNHRGRGVEQYV.

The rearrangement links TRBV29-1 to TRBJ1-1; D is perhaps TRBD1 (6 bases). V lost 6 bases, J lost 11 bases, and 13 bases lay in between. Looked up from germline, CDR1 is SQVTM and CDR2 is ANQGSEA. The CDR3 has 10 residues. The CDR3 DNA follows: TGCAGCGTCTATACAGGGTGGGCTTTCTTT. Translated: CSVYTGWAFF.

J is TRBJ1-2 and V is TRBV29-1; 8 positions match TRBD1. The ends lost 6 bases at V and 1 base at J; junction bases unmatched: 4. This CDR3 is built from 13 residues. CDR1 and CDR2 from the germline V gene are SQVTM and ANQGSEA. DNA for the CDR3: TGCAGCGTCGACAGGGGAGGTAACTATGGCTACACCTTC. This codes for CSVDRGGNYGYTF.

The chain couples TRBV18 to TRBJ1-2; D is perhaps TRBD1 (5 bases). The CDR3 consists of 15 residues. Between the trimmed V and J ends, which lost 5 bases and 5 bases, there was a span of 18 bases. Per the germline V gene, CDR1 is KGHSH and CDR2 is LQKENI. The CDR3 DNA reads TGTGCCAGCTCAGGGGACGAAAAGGGATTGTATGGCTACACCTTC. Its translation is CASSGDEKGLYGYTF.

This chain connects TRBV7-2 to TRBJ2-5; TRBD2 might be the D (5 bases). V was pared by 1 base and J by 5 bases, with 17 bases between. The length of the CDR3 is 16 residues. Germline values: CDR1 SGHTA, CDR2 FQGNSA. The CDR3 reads CASSLGESSSGETQYF. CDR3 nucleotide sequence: TGTGCCAGCAGCTTAGGAGAATCTAGCTCCGGGGAGACCCAGTACTTC.

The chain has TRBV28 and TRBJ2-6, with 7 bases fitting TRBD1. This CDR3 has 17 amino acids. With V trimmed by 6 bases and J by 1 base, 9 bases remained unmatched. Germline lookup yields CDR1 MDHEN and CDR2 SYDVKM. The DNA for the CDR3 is TGTGCCAGCAGCCTTATGACAGGGCGATCTGGGGCCAACGTCCTGACTTTC. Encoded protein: CASSLMTGRSGANVLTF.

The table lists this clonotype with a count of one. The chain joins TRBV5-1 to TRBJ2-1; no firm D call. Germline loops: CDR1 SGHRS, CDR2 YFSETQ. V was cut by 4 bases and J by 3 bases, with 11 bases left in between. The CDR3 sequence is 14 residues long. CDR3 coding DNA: TGCGCCAGCAGCCTACCTACGGGCTACAATGAGCAGTTCTTC. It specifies CASSLPTGYNEQFF.

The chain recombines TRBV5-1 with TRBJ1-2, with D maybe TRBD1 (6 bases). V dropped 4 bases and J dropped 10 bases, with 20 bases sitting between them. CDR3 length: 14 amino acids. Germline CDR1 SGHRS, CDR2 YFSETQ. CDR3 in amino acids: CASSGDRHPAVYTF. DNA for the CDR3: TGCGCCAGCAGCGGCGACAGGCACCCAGCCGTCTACACCTTC.

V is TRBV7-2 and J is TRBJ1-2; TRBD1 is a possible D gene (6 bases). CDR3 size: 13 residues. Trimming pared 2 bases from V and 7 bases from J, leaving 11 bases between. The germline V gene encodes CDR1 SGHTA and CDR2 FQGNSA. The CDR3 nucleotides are TGTGCCAGCAGCTTATTGGGGGGCCCTGGCTACACCTTC. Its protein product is CASSLLGGPGYTF. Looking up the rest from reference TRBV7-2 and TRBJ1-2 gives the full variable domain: GAGVSQSPSNKVTEKGKDVELRCDPISGHTALYWYRQSLGQGLEFLIYFQGNSAPDKSGLPSDRFSAERTGGSVSTLTIQRTQQEDSAVYLCASSLLGGPGYTFGSGTRLTVV.

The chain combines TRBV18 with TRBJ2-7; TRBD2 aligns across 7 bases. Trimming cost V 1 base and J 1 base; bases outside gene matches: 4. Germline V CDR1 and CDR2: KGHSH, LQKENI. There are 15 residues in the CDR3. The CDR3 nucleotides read TGTGCCAGCTCACCACGCGGGGGAAGGTCCTACGAGCAGTACTTC. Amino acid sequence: CASSPRGGRSYEQYF.

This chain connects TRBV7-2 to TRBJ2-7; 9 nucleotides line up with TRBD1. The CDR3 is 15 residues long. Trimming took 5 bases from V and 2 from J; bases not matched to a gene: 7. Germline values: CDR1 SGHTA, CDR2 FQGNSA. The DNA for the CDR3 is TGTGCCAGCAGCCCGGGACAGGGTCTTCCCTACGAGCAGTACTTC. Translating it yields CASSPGQGLPYEQYF.

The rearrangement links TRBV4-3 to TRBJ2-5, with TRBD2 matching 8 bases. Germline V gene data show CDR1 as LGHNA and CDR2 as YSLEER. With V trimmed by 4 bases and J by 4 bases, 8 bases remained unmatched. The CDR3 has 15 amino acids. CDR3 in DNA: TGCGCCAGCAGCCCTGGGACTAGTATTGGAGAGACCCAGTACTTC. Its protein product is CASSPGTSIGETQYF.

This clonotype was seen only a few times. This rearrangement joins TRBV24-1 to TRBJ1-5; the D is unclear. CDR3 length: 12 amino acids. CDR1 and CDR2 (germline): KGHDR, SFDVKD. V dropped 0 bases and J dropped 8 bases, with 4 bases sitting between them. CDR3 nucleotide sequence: TGTGCCACCAGTGATTTGGGGAAGCCCCAGCATTTT. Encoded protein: CATSDLGKPQHF.

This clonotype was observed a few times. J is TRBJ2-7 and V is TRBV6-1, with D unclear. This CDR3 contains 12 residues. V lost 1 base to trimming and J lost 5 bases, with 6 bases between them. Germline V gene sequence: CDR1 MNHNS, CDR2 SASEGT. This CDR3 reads CASSEVGDEQYV. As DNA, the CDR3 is TGTGCCAGCAGTGAAGTGGGCGACGAGCAGTACGTC.

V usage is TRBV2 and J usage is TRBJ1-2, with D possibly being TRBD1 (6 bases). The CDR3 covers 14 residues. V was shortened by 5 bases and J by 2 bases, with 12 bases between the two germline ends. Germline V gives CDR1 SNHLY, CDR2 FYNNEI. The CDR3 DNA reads TGTGCCAGCAGTTCGCAGGGGCGGAACTATGGCTACACCTTC. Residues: CASSSQGRNYGYTF.